This T cell receptor beta chain was observed in a study of early T cells in non-severe SARS-CoV-2 infection. CDR1 and CDR2 from the germline V gene are MGHRA and YSYEKL. V lost 0 bases and J 4 bases, leaving 9 bases between the germline ends. This CDR3 is built from 14 residues. This clonotype was counted once. TCRdb re-analysed the 5' RACE reads in MiXCR, keeping a single row per CDR3 protein. The table has around 60,000 distinct CDR3 sequences, about 19% seen once. The rearrangement links TRBV4-1 to TRBJ1-2, with D maybe TRBD1 (6 bases). Sequencing was performed on whole blood, taken at baseline. The sequence was collected from an adult who was a healthcare worker with PCR-confirmed SARS-CoV-2 infection or an uninfected control (not recorded which). CDR3: CASSQEDRAYGYTF. CDR3 DNA: TGCGCCAGCAGCCAAGAGGACAGAGCCTATGGCTACACCTTC.